The subject of this entry is one T cell receptor beta chain. J was trimmed by 3 bases and V by 5 bases; bases with no gene match: 8. The CDR3 covers 16 residues. Germline V gene lookup returns CDR1 SGHVS and CDR2 FNYEAQ. The sample originates from a study of CD8+ T cells in alopecia areata. Study information: Those patients who were treated received oral tofacitinib, which was given at 5 to 10 mg twice daily for moderate-to-severe alopecia areata.

In each case, RNA was isolated and then reverse transcribed into cDNA as the sequencing template. Sequencing was performed with immunoSEQ multiplex PCR; in TCRdb, only in-frame clones are kept and a portion is missing. This sample has about 190,000 clones; roughly 60% occur once, and the top ten carry approximately 0.97%. As for treatment: oral pan-JAK inhibitor, 5-10 mg twice daily. The rearrangement uses TRBV7-6 and TRBJ2-7; 12 bases agree with TRBD1. The sequenced sample was CD4+ T cells sorted from blood, obtained at week 24, from a patient treated with tofacitinib. The clonotype was recovered from a human donor with alopecia areata. Here the CDR3 DNA reads TGTGCCAGCAGCCCGACGGGGACAGGGGGCAACTACGAGCAGTACTTC. This sequence encodes CASSPTGTGGNYEQYF.